This paragraph reports one T cell receptor (beta chain). Its antigen is not identified. The study ran its PCR with 60 Vbeta and 13 Jbeta primers. The assay was immunoSEQ multiplex PCR, and TCRdb's table has in-frame clones only and misses some. The sample records some 170,000 clones, 80% being singletons. It was healthy bone marrow donors who served as donors. The data were obtained in a study of cytomegalovirus exposure and HLA in healthy donors. Background on the study: Roughly 80 million unique TCRs from HLA-typed donors made up an early data release.

Whole-study findings and limits: Later analysis showed TCR association rates varying by HLA locus, highest for DRB1 and lowest for HLA-C. Using a false discovery rate of 0.05, a later analysis showed that 16,951 TCR beta sequences were associated with HLA alleles.

The V end lost 7 bases, the J end lost 8 bases, and 15 bases lay between the germline ends. Germline CDR1 reads MNHEY; CDR2 reads SVGAGI. This CDR3 has 13 amino acids. The specimen was PBMCs. The chain has TRBV6-5 and TRBJ2-1; D is possibly TRBD1 (6 bases). The sequence was obtained from a young man in good health and CMV-seronegative. The DNA for the CDR3 is TGTGCCAGCAACGACAGGAGGCGGGATGAGCAGTTCTTC. It yields the protein CASNDRRRDEQFF.